A single sample is the source of the 19 T cell receptor beta chains below, sequenced in a study of radiation and T cells in renal cell carcinoma. Time point: baseline pretreatment blood. Treatment meaning: 15 Gy SBRT to primary tumor, nephrectomy 4 weeks later. Profiled with immunoSEQ multiplex PCR; TCRdb holds only in-frame clones, not every one. This table has approximately 140,000 clones, less than 90% appearing once. Sequencing used blood, obtained from a patient whose treatment included radiotherapy and nephrectomy. All receptors derive from a woman in her 50s with renal cell carcinoma.

V and J are TRBV7-8 and TRBJ2-2; maybe TRBD2 (5 bases). The CDR3 totals 14 residues. Germline CDR1 and CDR2: SGHVS and FQNEAQ. With 5 bases removed from V and 5 bases from J, the gap between germline ends came to 12 bases. The chain's CDR3 is CASSELLATGELFF. The CDR3 region has the DNA TGTGCCAGCAGCGAACTCCTAGCTACCGGGGAGCTGTTTTTT.

This clone came up once. The V call is TRBV5-1, the J call TRBJ2-3, with 10 nucleotides matching TRBD2. This CDR3 is built from 17 residues. Germline V gene sequence: CDR1 SGHRS, CDR2 YFSETQ. Trimming cost V 0 bases and J 1 base; bases outside gene matches: 5. The CDR3 region has the DNA TGCGCCAGCAGCTTGGCTAGCGGGAGTAGAGGCACAGATACGCAGTATTTT. This translates into CASSLASGSRGTDTQYF.

The gene calls are TRBV7-2 and TRBJ1-5, with a possible D match to TRBD1 (6 bases). CDR1 SGHTA and CDR2 FQGNSA come from the germline V gene. Between the trimmed V and J ends, which lost 4 bases and 6 bases, there was a span of 10 bases. CDR3 length: 13 residues. CDR3 bases: TGTGCCAGCAGCTCGACACAGGGTCAGCCCCAGCATTTT. Translated, it gives CASSSTQGQPQHF.

The chain joins TRBV10-2 to TRBJ2-7; D is unclear. Trimming removed 6 bases at V and 3 bases at J, with 6 bases between. Germline V gene lookup returns CDR1 WSHSY and CDR2 SAAADI. The CDR3 is 11 amino acids. For the CDR3, the DNA is TGCGCCAGCAGGGCGTTCTACGAGCAGTACTTC. As protein: CASRAFYEQYF.

The V and J genes are TRBV4-1 and TRBJ2-5; TRBD1 matches 8 bases. The ends lost 2 bases at V and 5 bases at J; junction bases unmatched: 10. The CDR3 contains 16 residues. Looked up from germline, CDR1 is MGHRA and CDR2 is YSYEKL. The CDR3 is CASSQSRQGLWETQYF. The CDR3 DNA reads as TGCGCCAGCAGCCAATCTAGACAGGGGTTATGGGAGACCCAGTACTTC.

The rearrangement joins TRBV5-6 to TRBJ1-4, with a weak D call TRBD1 (5 bases). Germline values: CDR1 SGHDT, CDR2 YYEEEE. The CDR3 covers 13 residues. The germline V and J ends were trimmed by 4 bases and 8 bases, with 12 bases remaining between them. This chain's CDR3 is CASSLRGGEKLFF. The CDR3 DNA sequence: TGTGCCAGCAGCCTCCGCGGGGGGGAAAAACTGTTTTTT.

This chain links TRBV2 with TRBJ1-2; D is undetermined. The CDR3 sequence is 12 residues long. Germline V lookup: CDR1 SNHLY, CDR2 FYNNEI. The germline V and J ends were trimmed by 7 bases and 4 bases, with 10 bases remaining between them. CDR3 amino acids: CASTEDTYGYTF. As DNA, the CDR3 is TGTGCCAGCACCGAAGACACCTATGGCTACACCTTC.

The gene calls are TRBV5-6 and TRBJ1-3; D remains ambiguous. Germline V gives CDR1 SGHDT, CDR2 YYEEEE. Trimming pared 0 bases from V and 0 bases from J, leaving 10 bases between. The CDR3 is 16 residues long. The DNA of the CDR3 is TGTGCCAGCAGCTTGGAGTCAGCGAGCTCTGGAAACACCATATATTTT. Amino acid sequence: CASSLESASSGNTIYF.

J is TRBJ2-5 and V is TRBV7-9, with a tentative D call TRBD1 (5 bases). The length of the CDR3 is 12 residues. Germline CDR1 is SEHNR and CDR2 is FQNEAQ (reference sequence). V lost 6 bases to trimming and J lost 5 bases, with 10 bases between them. The DNA for the CDR3 is TGTGCCAGCAGACAGGCCCGGGAGACCCAGTACTTC. Translated: CASRQARETQYF.

V and J are TRBV30 and TRBJ2-3, with D possibly being TRBD2 (6 bases). The V end was cut by 0 bases, the J end by 4 bases, with 17 bases between. The CDR3 extends over 16 amino acids. Germline V lookup: CDR1 GTSNPN, CDR2 SVGIG (reference sequence). In DNA, the CDR3 is TGTGCCTGGAGTGTAGGTGGTAGCGGAGGACCAGATACGCAGTATTTT. Protein product: CAWSVGGSGGPDTQYF.

The chain couples TRBV5-1 to TRBJ1-5, with 9 bases that match TRBD1. Per the germline V gene, CDR1 is SGHRS and CDR2 is YFSETQ. Trimming removed 0 bases from V and 6 bases from J; junction bases left unmatched: 4. The length of the CDR3 is 15 residues. This chain's CDR3 is CASSLEGQGGQPQHF. The CDR3 DNA sequence: TGCGCCAGCAGCTTGGAGGGACAGGGTGGTCAGCCCCAGCATTTT.

The V call is TRBV4-3, the J call TRBJ1-4, with unresolved D. CDR3 length: 16 residues. Germline V gene sequence: CDR1 LGHNA, CDR2 YSLEER. The V end was cut by 4 bases, the J end by 1 base, with 13 bases between. As DNA, the CDR3 is TGCGCCAGCAGCCTCGTCGGCAGCAGAACTAATGAAAAACTGTTTTTT. Translation: CASSLVGSRTNEKLFF.

The chain recombines TRBV10-3 with TRBJ2-7, with TRBD1 identical over 9 bases. Per germline, CDR1 ENHRY and CDR2 SYGVKD. V dropped 7 bases and J dropped 6; count of bases not matched to a gene: 13. The CDR3 is 15 amino acids. The CDR3 is CAINAPGQGPSEQYF. As DNA, the CDR3 is TGTGCCATCAATGCTCCGGGACAGGGACCAAGCGAGCAGTACTTC.

This rearrangement joins TRBV27 to TRBJ2-2; no firm D call. Trimming took off 6 bases at V and 8 bases at J, with 19 bases between the two ends. The CDR3 runs to 15 residues. Germline CDR1 reads MNHEY; CDR2 reads SMNVEV (reference sequence). The DNA of the CDR3 is TGTGCCAGCAGGGCCCGCTTTAAGGCCAAGGGGGAGCTGTTTTTT. Amino acids: CASRARFKAKGELFF.

The chain couples TRBV28 to TRBJ2-7; possibly TRBD1 for D (6 bases). The V gene lost 6 bases and the J gene lost 0 bases, with 15 bases spanning the gap. Germline loops: CDR1 MDHEN, CDR2 SYDVKM. This CDR3 has 15 amino acids. CDR3 DNA sequence: TGTGCCAGCAGGGGGGCGAACTTCCGCTCCTACGAGCAGTACTTC. Its protein is CASRGANFRSYEQYF. Combining the CDR3 with reference TRBV28 and TRBJ2-7 gives the whole variable domain DVKVTQSSRYLVKRTGEKVFLECVQDMDHENMFWYRQDPGLGLRLIYFSYDVKMKEKGDIPEGYSVSREKKERFSLILESASTNQTSMYLCASRGANFRSYEQYFGPGTRLTVT.

A few counts support this clone. Here the CDR3 DNA reads TGTGCCACCAGCAGAGGGGCTATGAACACTGAAGCTTTCTTT. Its translation is CATSRGAMNTEAFF. This chain joins TRBV15 and TRBJ1-1; D is unresolved. Between the trimmed V and J ends, which lost 1 base and 0 bases, there was a span of 6 bases. Germline values: CDR1 LNHNV, CDR2 YYDKDF (reference sequence). The CDR3 runs to 14 residues.

This sequence joins TRBV5-1 and TRBJ1-4; 7 bases are a match to TRBD1. The V gene end was trimmed by 0 bases and the J gene end by 6 bases; junction bases not matched to a gene: 5. The CDR3 covers 15 residues. Germline CDR1 and CDR2: SGHRS and YFSETQ. This CDR3 is CASSLAPGGDEKLFF. CDR3 coding DNA: TGCGCCAGCAGCTTGGCGCCAGGGGGAGATGAAAAACTGTTTTTT.

The chain has TRBV7-8 and TRBJ1-3; D is unclear. This CDR3 has 14 residues. CDR1 and CDR2 (germline): SGHVS, FQNEAQ. Trimming pared 3 bases from V and 0 bases from J, leaving 6 bases between. The CDR3 region is CASSFRSSGNTIYF. CDR3 coding DNA: TGTGCCAGCAGCTTTCGAAGCTCTGGAAACACCATATATTTT. The full variable domain, in which reference TRBV7-8 and TRBJ1-3 provide the parts outside the CDR3, is GAGVSQSPRYKVAKRGQDVALRCDPISGHVSLFWYQQALGQGPEFLTYFQNEAQLDKSGLPSDRFFAERPEGSVSTLKIQRTQQEDSAVYLCASSFRSSGNTIYFGEGSWLTVV.

This clone occurred many times. This rearrangement joins TRBV6-6 to TRBJ1-5, with D maybe TRBD1 (5 bases). Germline CDR1 MNHNY, CDR2 SVGAGI (reference sequence). The CDR3 has 12 residues. The V gene lost 5 bases and the J gene lost 7 bases, with 9 bases spanning the gap. The DNA of the CDR3 is TGTGCCAGCAGTCCTCGGGGGCAGCCCCAGCATTTT. Translating gives CASSPRGQPQHF.